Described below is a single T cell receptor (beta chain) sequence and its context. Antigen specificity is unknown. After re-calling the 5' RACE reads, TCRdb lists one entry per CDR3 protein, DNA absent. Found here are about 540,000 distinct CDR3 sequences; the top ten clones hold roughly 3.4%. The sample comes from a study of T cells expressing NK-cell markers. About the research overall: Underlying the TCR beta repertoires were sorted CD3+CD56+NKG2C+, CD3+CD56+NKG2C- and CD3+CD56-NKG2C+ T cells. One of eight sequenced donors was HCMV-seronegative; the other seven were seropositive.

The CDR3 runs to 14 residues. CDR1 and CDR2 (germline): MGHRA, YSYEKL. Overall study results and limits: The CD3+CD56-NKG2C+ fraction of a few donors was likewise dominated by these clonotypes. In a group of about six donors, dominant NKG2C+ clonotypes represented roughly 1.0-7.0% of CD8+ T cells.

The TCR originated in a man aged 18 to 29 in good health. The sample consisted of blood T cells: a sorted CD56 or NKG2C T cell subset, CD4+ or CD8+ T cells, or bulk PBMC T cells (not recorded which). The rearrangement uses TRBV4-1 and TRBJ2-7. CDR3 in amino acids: CASSQDWVAPEQYF.